Shown below are 10 T cell receptor beta chains from a single sample sequenced in a study of cytotoxic CD8 clonotypes in ibrutinib-treated CLL. Measured with immunoSEQ multiplex PCR; TCRdb has only the in-frame clones, and not every one. The data hold over 200,000 clones, with 60% to 80% observed a single time. Sample: PBMCs, taken after 12 months of ibrutinib treatment. These receptors were taken from a human donor with chronic lymphocytic leukemia.

This clone was observed once. V is TRBV4-1 and J is TRBJ2-7, with a possible D match to TRBD1 (6 bases). Germline CDR1 is MGHRA and CDR2 is YSYEKL. Trimming shortened V by 1 base and J by 3 bases, and 10 bases separated the two germline ends. The CDR3 length is 14 residues. CDR3 in DNA: TGCGCCAGCAGCCAAGTTCCGACAGGCTACGAGCAGTACTTC. Translated: CASSQVPTGYEQYF.

This clone has just a few counts. The J gene is TRBJ1-4, the V gene TRBV19; TRBD1 is a possible D gene (5 bases). V lost 7 bases and J lost 3, with 12 bases in between. Germline V lookup: CDR1 LNHDA, CDR2 SQIVND (reference sequence). The CDR3 has 14 residues. CDR3 nucleotide sequence: TGTGCCAGTAAGCTGCGGGGACCTAATGAAAAACTGTTTTTT. This encodes CASKLRGPNEKLFF.

This chain joins TRBV7-9 and TRBJ2-1; 7 bases align to TRBD1. The CDR3 covers 16 residues. The V and J ends lost 5 bases and 1 base, in that order; junction bases with no gene match: 8. Per the germline V gene, CDR1 is SEHNR and CDR2 is FQNEAQ (reference sequence). Written as DNA, the CDR3 is TGTGCCAGCAGCAAAAGTACAGGGGCTTCCTACAATGAGCAGTTCTTC. This gives the protein CASSKSTGASYNEQFF.

The chain recombines TRBV27 with TRBJ2-1; possibly TRBD1 for D (6 bases). Trimming removed 7 bases from V and 4 bases from J, with 8 bases in between. Per germline, CDR1 MNHEY and CDR2 SMNVEV (reference sequence). There are 12 residues in the CDR3. The CDR3 here is CASMRGYNEQFF. As DNA, the CDR3 is TGTGCCAGCATGAGGGGGTACAATGAGCAGTTCTTC.

The V call is TRBV4-1, the J call TRBJ1-1, with D hard to call. Germline V lookup: CDR1 MGHRA, CDR2 YSYEKL. This CDR3 has 14 amino acids. Trimming left V 3 bases short and J 3 bases short, with 11 bases between. CDR3 nucleotides: TGCGCCAGCAGCCAGGGTCGGACTTACACTGAAGCTTTCTTT. It yields the protein CASSQGRTYTEAFF.

This chain connects TRBV28 to TRBJ2-2; TRBD1 matches 9 bases. Germline lookup yields CDR1 MDHEN and CDR2 SYDVKM. V shed 2 bases, J shed 2 bases, and the junction held 3 bases outside the gene matches. The CDR3 length is 16 residues. The DNA for the CDR3 is TGTGCCAGCAGTTTACGGACAGGGGTCAACACCGGGGAGCTGTTTTTT. Translating gives CASSLRTGVNTGELFF. Supplemented by reference TRBV28 and TRBJ2-2, the full variable domain reads DVKVTQSSRYLVKRTGEKVFLECVQDMDHENMFWYRQDPGLGLRLIYFSYDVKMKEKGDIPEGYSVSREKKERFSLILESASTNQTSMYLCASSLRTGVNTGELFFGEGSRLTVL.

To note about this clone: Different DNA sequences within this sample yield the same CDR3. This sequence joins TRBV19 and TRBJ2-3, with D unresolved. The CDR3 length is 13 residues. Germline CDR1 is LNHDA and CDR2 is SQIVND (reference sequence). Between the trimmed V and J ends, which lost 7 bases and 3 bases, there was a span of 11 bases. The CDR3 bases are TGTGCCAGTACCCCGGCTGCGACAGATACGCAGTATTTT. It is translated as CASTPAATDTQYF. Based on the CDR3 plus reference TRBV19 and TRBJ2-3, the full variable domain is DGGITQSPKYLFRKEGQNVTLSCEQNLNHDAMYWYRQDPGQGLRLIYYSQIVNDFQKGDIAEGYSVSREKKESFPLTVTSAQKNPTAFYLCASTPAATDTQYFGPGTRLTVL.

J is TRBJ1-5 and V is TRBV5-1, with a weak D call TRBD1 (5 bases). The CDR3 loop spans 15 amino acids. V was cut by 0 bases and J by 0 bases, with 7 bases left in between. Germline V CDR1 and CDR2: SGHRS, YFSETQ. The CDR3, as DNA: TGCGCCAGCAGCTTGGTGGGGGATAGCAATCAGCCCCAGCATTTT. Amino acid sequence: CASSLVGDSNQPQHF.

The chain links TRBV27 to TRBJ1-1, with D possibly TRBD1 on 5 matching bases. The V gene's germline CDR1 is MNHEY and CDR2 SMNVEV (reference sequence). The germline V and J ends were trimmed by 5 bases and 3 bases, with 19 bases remaining between them. This CDR3 is 16 amino acids long. CDR3 sequence reads: CASSRDFISPDTEAFF. The CDR3 region has the DNA TGTGCCAGCAGTCGGGACTTCATTTCCCCCGACACTGAAGCTTTCTTT.

This clone rates as medium-sized (0.01 to 0.1%). The rearrangement joins TRBV2 to TRBJ2-1; the match to TRBD2 covers 12 bases. The germline CDR1 and CDR2 sequences are SNHLY and FYNNEI. There are 20 residues in the CDR3. V gave up 6 bases and J gave up 2 bases; unmatched junction bases: 17. CDR3 coding DNA: TGTGCCAGCAGCCCCGGACTAGCGGGACCGAGATTCCTCCCCTACAATGAGCAGTTCTTC. Encoded protein: CASSPGLAGPRFLPYNEQFF.